The sequence of this T cell receptor (beta chain) was determined in a study of blood T cell repertoires in COVID-19. V shed 9 bases and J shed 14 bases, with 16 bases lying between them. The CDR3 has 11 residues. TCRdb keeps only in-frame clones here, not all; method: immunoSEQ multiplex PCR. Here the sample spans some 250,000 clones, just under 85% being singletons. Sequences were obtained from peripheral blood. This receptor was obtained from a woman aged 80 or older with acute or convalescent COVID-19. The J gene is TRBJ1-4, the V gene TRBV23-1; the D gene is possibly TRBD1 (5 bases). TRBV23-1 is classed as an ORF, of uncertain function. The CDR3 region is CARTWDRGLFF. The CDR3, as DNA: TGCGCCAGGACTTGGGACCGGGGGCTGTTTTTT.